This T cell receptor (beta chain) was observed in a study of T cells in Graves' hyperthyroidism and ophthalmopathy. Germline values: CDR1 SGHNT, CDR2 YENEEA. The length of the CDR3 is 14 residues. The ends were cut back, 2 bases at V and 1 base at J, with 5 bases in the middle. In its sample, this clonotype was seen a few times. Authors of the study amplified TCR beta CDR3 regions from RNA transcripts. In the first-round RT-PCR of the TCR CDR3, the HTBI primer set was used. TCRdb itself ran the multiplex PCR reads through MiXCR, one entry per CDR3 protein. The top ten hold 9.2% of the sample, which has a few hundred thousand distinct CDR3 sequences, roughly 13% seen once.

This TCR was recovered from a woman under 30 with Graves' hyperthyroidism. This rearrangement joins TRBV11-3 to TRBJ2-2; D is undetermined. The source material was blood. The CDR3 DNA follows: TGTGCCAGCAGCTTAACTCTGAACACCGGGGAGCTGTTTTTT. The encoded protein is CASSLTLNTGELFF.